These T cell receptor beta chains were read from a single sample in a study of blood T cell repertoires in COVID-19. Sequenced by immunoSEQ multiplex PCR; TCRdb stores in-frame clones only, minus some. Here the sample spans 100,000 to 150,000 clones, around 86% being singletons. Sequencing used peripheral blood. These receptors were collected from a woman at least 80 years old with acute or convalescent COVID-19. The CDR3 runs from the conserved cysteine through the conserved F or W. The order of the fields is V gene, clone size, D gene, J gene, CDR3 length, CDR3 DNA, CDR3 protein. A D gene is named only where the DNA matches it firmly. Not all rows give a size; the values are once, few, many and, for expanded clones, a class.

v_gene: TRBV18
abundance: -
d_gene: TRBD2
j_gene: TRBJ2-3
len: 18
CDR3nt: TGTGCCAGCTCACCGGGCCTAGCGGGGGTCTTGGTCACAGATACGCAGTATTTT
CDR3aa: CASSPGLAGVLVTDTQYF

v_gene: TRBV18
abundance: -
d_gene: TRBD1
j_gene: TRBJ2-5
len: 15
CDR3nt: TGTGCCAGCTCACCCAGCTGGGACAGTGAGGGGGCCCAGTACTTC
CDR3aa: CASSPSWDSEGAQYF

v_gene: TRBV4-1
abundance: -
d_gene: TRBD2
j_gene: TRBJ2-2
len: 16
CDR3nt: TGCGCCAGCAGCCAAGGGATAGCGGGAACCACCGGGGAGCTGTTTTTT
CDR3aa: CASSQGIAGTTGELFF

v_gene: TRBV5-1
abundance: -
d_gene: TRBD1
j_gene: TRBJ2-2
len: 16
CDR3nt: TGCGCCAGCAGCCCCGACAGGGGGTATAGCACCGGGGAGCTGTTTTTT
CDR3aa: CASSPDRGYSTGELFF

v_gene: TRBV2
abundance: -
d_gene: -
j_gene: TRBJ2-6
len: 14
CDR3nt: TGTGCCAGCAGCTCCACGCGAGGGGCCAACGTCCTGACTTTC
CDR3aa: CASSSTRGANVLTF

v_gene: TRBV9
abundance: few
d_gene: -
j_gene: TRBJ2-7
len: 14
CDR3nt: TGTGCCAGCAGCGCCACGGGGACAACCTACGAGCAGTACTTC
CDR3aa: CASSATGTTYEQYF

v_gene: TRBV3-1/TRBV3-2
abundance: -
d_gene: TRBD1
j_gene: TRBJ1-4
len: 17
CDR3nt: TGTGCCAGCAGCCACCCTCTAAGACAGGGGGCTTACGGAAAACTGTTTTTT
CDR3aa: CASSHPLRQGAYGKLFF

v_gene: TRBV2
abundance: -
d_gene: TRBD1
j_gene: TRBJ2-1
len: 14
CDR3nt: TGTGCCAGCCGGCCGGGACAGGGTATCAATGAGCAGTTCTTC
CDR3aa: CASRPGQGINEQFF

v_gene: TRBV19
abundance: -
d_gene: -
j_gene: TRBJ1-6
len: 15
CDR3nt: TGTGCCAGTACCGGCAGGTTGGGTTATAATTCACCCCTCCACTTT
CDR3aa: CASTGRLGYNSPLHF

v_gene: TRBV25-1
abundance: -
d_gene: TRBD1
j_gene: TRBJ1-1
len: 14
CDR3nt: TGTGCCAGCAGTCGGACAGGGGAAGACTCTGAAGCTTTCTTT
CDR3aa: CASSRTGEDSEAFF

v_gene: TRBV7-2
abundance: -
d_gene: TRBD1
j_gene: TRBJ1-5
len: 17
CDR3nt: TGTGCCAGCAGCCCCACGACAGGGGGAACTCGCAATCAGCCCCAGCATTTT
CDR3aa: CASSPTTGGTRNQPQHF

v_gene: TRBV9
abundance: -
d_gene: TRBD1
j_gene: TRBJ1-2
len: 15
CDR3nt: TGTGCCAGCAGCGTCACTCTACAGGGGGCGTGGGGCTACACCTTC
CDR3aa: CASSVTLQGAWGYTF

v_gene: TRBV9
abundance: -
d_gene: TRBD2
j_gene: TRBJ2-1
len: 16
CDR3nt: TGTGCCAGCAGCGTTTCCGGGACTAGCGGGGGGGCAAAGCAGTTCTTC
CDR3aa: CASSVSGTSGGAKQFF

v_gene: TRBV18
abundance: -
d_gene: TRBD1
j_gene: TRBJ2-2
len: 15
CDR3nt: TGTGCCAGCTCACCATGGACAGGGATCACCGGGGAGCTGTTTTTT
CDR3aa: CASSPWTGITGELFF

v_gene: TRBV18
abundance: -
d_gene: -
j_gene: TRBJ1-1
len: 12
CDR3nt: TGTGCCAGCTCACCACCCTCGGGGGAAGCTTTCTTT
CDR3aa: CASSPPSGEAFF

v_gene: TRBV28
abundance: -
d_gene: -
j_gene: TRBJ1-1
len: 13
CDR3nt: TGTGCCAGCCGCGGACAGCAGAACACTGAAGCTTTCTTT
CDR3aa: CASRGQQNTEAFF